These 9 T cell receptor beta chains originate from one sample sequenced in a study of T cell repertoires in cytomegalovirus infection. TCRdb re-analysed the reads in MiXCR, keeping a single row per CDR3 protein. The profile shows about 260,000 distinct CDR3 sequences, approximately 9.1% of them singletons. Sequenced input: PBMCs. The source is a human donor in good health (CMV status not recorded). Some clones in this sample may be carry-over from other donors' samples.

The chain recombines TRBV5-1 with TRBJ2-1; D is unresolved. CDR3 length: 12 amino acids. Germline lookup yields CDR1 SGHRS and CDR2 YFSETQ. V lost 1 base to trimming and J lost 8 bases, with 7 bases between them. In DNA form, the CDR3 reads TGCGCCAGCAGCTTGAGTCGTCATGAGCAGTTCTTC. This sequence encodes CASSLSRHEQFF.

This clonotype was counted ten times or more. The chain recombines TRBV11-2 with TRBJ2-5; 13 positions match TRBD2. Germline lookup yields CDR1 SGHAT and CDR2 FQNNGV. The CDR3 runs 18 residues. V trimming: 5 bases; J trimming: 4 bases; junction bases outside the gene matches: 13. CDR3 region: CASSPRVRTSGSRETQYF. DNA for the CDR3: TGTGCCAGCAGCCCCCGAGTGAGGACTAGCGGGAGTCGAGAGACCCAGTACTTC.

This clonotype has a count of ten or more. The chain recombines TRBV7-9 with TRBJ1-4; possible D gene TRBD1, 5 bases. The germline V gene encodes CDR1 SEHNR and CDR2 FQNEAQ (reference sequence). Trimming stripped 5 bases from V and 10 bases from J, with 8 bases between. This CDR3 spans 11 amino acids. CDR3 in amino acids: CASSTGTKLFF. In nucleotides, the CDR3 is TGTGCCAGCAGCACCGGGACAAAACTGTTTTTT.

The table lists this clonotype with many counts. The chain has TRBV6-5 and TRBJ1-5; no firm D call. The CDR3 runs 14 residues. Trimming took 9 bases from V and 5 from J, leaving 17 bases between them. Germline V gives CDR1 MNHEY, CDR2 SVGAGI. DNA for the CDR3: TGTGCCAGTGGAGTAGGGAGGCTTTATCAGCCCCAGCATTTT. As protein: CASGVGRLYQPQHF.

This clonotype was found a few times. The chain joins TRBV2 to TRBJ1-3; no clear D gene. The CDR3 is 13 residues long. V lost 8 bases to trimming and J lost 0 bases, with 8 bases between them. Germline-derived CDR1 and CDR2 are SNHLY and FYNNEI. The CDR3 here is CASAGDSGNTIYF. Here the CDR3 DNA reads TGTGCCAGCGCGGGAGACTCTGGAAACACCATATATTTT.

The sample holds many counts of this clonotype. The rearrangement links TRBV7-2 to TRBJ2-4, with 7 bases aligning to TRBD1. The CDR3 is made up of 15 amino acids. J was trimmed by 8 bases and V by 0 bases; bases with no gene match: 7. Germline V gene data show CDR1 as SGHTA and CDR2 as FQGNSA. The CDR3 region is CASSLAVTGLHIQYF. In DNA, the CDR3 is TGTGCCAGCAGCTTAGCTGTGACAGGGTTGCACATTCAGTACTTC.

This clonotype was counted many times. This sequence joins TRBV7-8 and TRBJ1-2, with D uncertain. The CDR3 is 15 amino acids. Germline assignment: CDR1 SGHVS and CDR2 FQNEAQ. Trimming cost V 4 bases and J 1 base, with 13 bases left between them. For the CDR3, the DNA is TGTGCCAGCAGCTCCACGGTATGGATTAACTATGGCTACACCTTC. Translated: CASSSTVWINYGYTF.

This chain connects TRBV29-1 to TRBJ1-1; no clear D gene. The CDR3 length is 13 residues. Germline values: CDR1 SQVTM, CDR2 ANQGSEA. V lost 5 bases and J 0 bases, leaving 10 bases between the germline ends. CDR3 sequence reads: CSVQVGVNTEAFF. The CDR3 DNA reads as TGCAGCGTTCAAGTCGGCGTGAACACTGAAGCTTTCTTT.

This clonotype has more than one count but fewer than ten. The chain joins TRBV4-3 to TRBJ1-3; D not resolved. Trimming removed 0 bases at V and 0 bases at J, with 6 bases between. The germline V gene encodes CDR1 LGHNA and CDR2 YSLEER. This CDR3 is built from 15 residues. The CDR3 region is CASSQDGSSGNTIYF. The CDR3 DNA is TGCGCCAGCAGCCAAGACGGGAGCTCTGGAAACACCATATATTTT.